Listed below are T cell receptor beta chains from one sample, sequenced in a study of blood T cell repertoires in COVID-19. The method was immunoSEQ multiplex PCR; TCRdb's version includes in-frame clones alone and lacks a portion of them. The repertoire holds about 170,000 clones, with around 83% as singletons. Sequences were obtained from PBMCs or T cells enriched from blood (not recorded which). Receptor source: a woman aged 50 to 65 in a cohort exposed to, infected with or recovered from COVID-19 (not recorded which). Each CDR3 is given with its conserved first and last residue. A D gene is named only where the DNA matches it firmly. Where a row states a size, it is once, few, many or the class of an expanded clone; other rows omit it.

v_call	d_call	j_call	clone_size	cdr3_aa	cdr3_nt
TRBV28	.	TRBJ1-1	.	CASTQTGGTFPTEAFF	TGTGCCAGCACCCAAACGGGTGGTACATTTCCGACTGAAGCTTTCTTT
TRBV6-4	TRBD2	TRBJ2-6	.	CAPPGGKIVSANVLTF	TGTGCCCCGCCGGGGGGTAAGATCGTGTCGGCCAACGTCCTGACTTTC
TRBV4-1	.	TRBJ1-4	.	CASSQTRLEKLFF	TGCGCCAGCAGCCAAACGCGGTTGGAAAAACTGTTTTTT
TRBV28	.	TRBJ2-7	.	CASRYRDTIYEQYF	TGTGCCAGCCGGTACCGGGACACCATCTACGAGCAGTACTTC
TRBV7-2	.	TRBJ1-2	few	CASSFEAVNYGYTF	TGTGCCAGCAGCTTTGAGGCGGTTAACTATGGCTACACCTTC
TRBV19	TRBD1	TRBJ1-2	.	CASSDTGTVYGYTF	TGTGCCAGTAGTGACACCGGGACAGTCTATGGCTACACCTTC
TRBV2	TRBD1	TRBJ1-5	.	CASNPGTGGQPQHF	TGTGCCAGCAATCCCGGGACAGGAGGTCAGCCCCAGCATTTT
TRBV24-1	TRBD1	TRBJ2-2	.	CATSAERDSTTGELFF	TGTGCCACCAGTGCGGAGAGGGACAGCACAACCGGGGAGCTGTTTTTT
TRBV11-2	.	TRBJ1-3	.	CASSLDQRGNTIYF	TGTGCCAGCAGCTTAGATCAACGGGGAAACACCATATATTTT
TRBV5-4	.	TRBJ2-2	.	CASSFGSANTGELFF	TGTGCCAGCAGCTTTGGCAGCGCGAACACCGGGGAGCTGTTTTTT
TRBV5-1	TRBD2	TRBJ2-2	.	CASSPGTSGVNTGELFF	TGCGCCAGCAGCCCCGGGACTAGCGGGGTGAACACCGGGGAGCTGTTTTTT
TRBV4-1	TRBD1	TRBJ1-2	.	CASSITGGINYGYTF	TGCGCCAGCAGCATAACAGGGGGCATTAACTATGGCTACACCTTC
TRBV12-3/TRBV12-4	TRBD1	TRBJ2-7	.	CASSTGQGDEQYF	TGTGCCAGCAGTACGGGACAGGGGGACGAGCAGTACTTC
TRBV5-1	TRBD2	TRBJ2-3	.	CASSPGLAGPPSTDTQYF	TGCGCCAGCAGCCCTGGACTAGCGGGGCCTCCTAGCACAGATACGCAGTATTTT
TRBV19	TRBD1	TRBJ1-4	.	CASQIGGQGNEKLFF	TGTGCCAGCCAAATTGGGGGACAGGGGAATGAAAAACTGTTTTTT
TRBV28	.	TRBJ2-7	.	CATTPPRVLIYEQYF	TGTGCCACCACCCCACCGAGGGTTCTCATTTACGAGCAGTACTTC
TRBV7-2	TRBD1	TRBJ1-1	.	CASRPTGGGTEAFF	TGTGCCAGCAGACCGACAGGGGGAGGCACTGAAGCTTTCTTT
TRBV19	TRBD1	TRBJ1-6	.	CASSDPGQGNNSPLHF	TGTGCCAGTAGTGACCCGGGACAGGGAAATAATTCACCCCTCCACTTT
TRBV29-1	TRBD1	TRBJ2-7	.	CSVVVPGGYEQYF	TGCAGCGTTGTGGTCCCAGGGGGTTACGAGCAGTACTTC
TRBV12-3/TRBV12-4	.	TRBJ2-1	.	CASRDTYNEQFF	TGTGCCAGCAGAGATACTTACAATGAGCAGTTCTTC